The clone carrying this T cell receptor beta chain has at least ten counts. Trimming cost V 0 bases and J 4 bases, with 10 bases left between them. Germline-derived CDR1 and CDR2 are KGHSH and LQKENI. The CDR3 runs to 15 residues. Followed over time, Seattle patients had been enrolled while infection was active. This specimen belongs to a study of blood T cell repertoires in COVID-19. Study at large: The United States, Italy and Spain were the sources of the acute and convalescent COVID-19 samples. T cells, B-cell-depleted T cells, or PBMCs provided the cDNA or gDNA that served as material.

In the original processing: How many nucleated cells were present was estimated from reference gene primer amplification. Data came from immunoSEQ multiplex PCR; TCRdb stores just in-frame clones and leaves some out. For V, J and clone size, that table is used; D and trimming come from the DNA. This sample has about 130,000 clones, with roughly 74% found just once. The sample taken for sequencing was peripheral blood. The chain has TRBV18 and TRBJ1-5; the D gene is possibly TRBD1 (6 bases). The source is a man at least 80 years old with COVID-19, enrolled during active disease. The DNA for the CDR3 is TGTGCCAGCTCACCACCGACAACAGGGAATCAGCCCCAGCATTTT. It is translated as CASSPPTTGNQPQHF. Using reference TRBV18 and TRBJ1-5 for the parts outside the CDR3, the full variable domain is NAGVMQNPRHLVRRRGQEARLRCSPMKGHSHVYWYRQLPEEGLKFMVYLQKENIIDESGMPKERFSAEFPKEGPSILRIQQVVRGDSAAYFCASSPPTTGNQPQHFGDGTRLSIL.